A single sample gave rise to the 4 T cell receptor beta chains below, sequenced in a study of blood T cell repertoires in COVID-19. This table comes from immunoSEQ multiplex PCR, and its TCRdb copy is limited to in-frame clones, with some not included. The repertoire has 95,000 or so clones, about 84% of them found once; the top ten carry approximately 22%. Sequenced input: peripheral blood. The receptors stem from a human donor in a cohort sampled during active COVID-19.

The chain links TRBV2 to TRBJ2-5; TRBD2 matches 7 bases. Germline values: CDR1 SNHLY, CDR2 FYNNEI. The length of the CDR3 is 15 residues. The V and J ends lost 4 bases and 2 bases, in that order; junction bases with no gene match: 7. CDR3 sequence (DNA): TGTGCCAGCAGTGGAAGCGGGATAGGGCAAGAGACCCAGTACTTC. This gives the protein CASSGSGIGQETQYF.

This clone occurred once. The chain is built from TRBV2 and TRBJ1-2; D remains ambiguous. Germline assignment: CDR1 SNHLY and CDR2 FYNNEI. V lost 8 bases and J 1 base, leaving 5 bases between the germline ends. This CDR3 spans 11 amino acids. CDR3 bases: TGTGCCAGCTCAGTTAACTATGGCTACACCTTC. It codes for CASSVNYGYTF.

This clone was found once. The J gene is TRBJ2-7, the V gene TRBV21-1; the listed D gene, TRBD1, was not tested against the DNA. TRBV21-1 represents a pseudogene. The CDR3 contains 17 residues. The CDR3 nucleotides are TGTGCCAGCAGCAAAGCGAGTTGGGGCGGACGGTCGACCGAGCAGTACTTC. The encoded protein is CASSKASWGGRSTEQYF.

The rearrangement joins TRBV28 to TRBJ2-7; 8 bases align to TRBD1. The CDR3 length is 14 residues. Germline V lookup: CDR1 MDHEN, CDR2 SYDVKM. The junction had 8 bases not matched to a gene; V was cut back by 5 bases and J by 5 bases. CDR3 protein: CASSLQGGRDEQYF. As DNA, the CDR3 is TGTGCCAGCAGTCTACAGGGGGGTCGGGACGAGCAGTACTTC.